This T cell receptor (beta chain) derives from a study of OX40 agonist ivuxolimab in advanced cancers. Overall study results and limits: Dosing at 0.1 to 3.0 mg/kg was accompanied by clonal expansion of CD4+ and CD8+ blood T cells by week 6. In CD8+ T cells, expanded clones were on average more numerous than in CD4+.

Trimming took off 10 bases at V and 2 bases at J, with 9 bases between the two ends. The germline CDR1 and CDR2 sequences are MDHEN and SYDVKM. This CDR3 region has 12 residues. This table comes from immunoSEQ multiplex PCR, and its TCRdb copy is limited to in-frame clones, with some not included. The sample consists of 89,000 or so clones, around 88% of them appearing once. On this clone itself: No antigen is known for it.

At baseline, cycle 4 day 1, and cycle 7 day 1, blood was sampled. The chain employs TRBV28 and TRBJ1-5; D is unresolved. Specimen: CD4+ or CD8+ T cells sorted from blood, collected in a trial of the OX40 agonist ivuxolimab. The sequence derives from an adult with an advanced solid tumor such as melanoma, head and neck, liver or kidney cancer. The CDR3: CATFTGNQPQHF. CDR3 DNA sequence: TGTGCCACCTTCACTGGCAATCAGCCCCAGCATTTT.